These T cell receptor beta chains were read from a single sample in a study of T-cell reconstitution after alpha-beta-depleted transplantation in children. Via MiXCR, TCRdb re-called the PCR reads, giving one row per CDR3 protein. Of about 290,000 distinct CDR3 sequences listed, about 9.5% are singletons. Sample: PBMCs, taken before TCRalphabeta/CD19-depleted stem cell transplant. These receptor sequences come from a boy under three years old with acute myeloid leukemia, due to receive a stem cell transplant. Both conserved end residues are part of each CDR3. Some rows have no size entry. The others give once, few or many, or a class for an expanded clone.

abundance: few; v_gene: TRBV5-1; j_gene: TRBJ2-1; CDR3aa: CASRSGRANEQFF
abundance: many; v_gene: TRBV5-5; j_gene: TRBJ2-7; CDR3aa: CASSLLRGLYYEQYF
abundance: many; v_gene: TRBV30; j_gene: TRBJ2-7; CDR3aa: CAWSPIYEQYF
abundance: many; v_gene: TRBV4-3; j_gene: TRBJ2-5; CDR3aa: CASSQDRDGWGETQYF
abundance: many; v_gene: TRBV5-1; j_gene: TRBJ2-1; CDR3aa: CASRYLGSYNEQFF
abundance: many; v_gene: TRBV6-1; j_gene: TRBJ2-7; CDR3aa: CASSEALAGSYEQYF
abundance: many; v_gene: TRBV7-2; j_gene: TRBJ2-1; CDR3aa: CASSSRDRGRWGSYNEQFF
abundance: few; v_gene: TRBV6-1; j_gene: TRBJ2-2; CDR3aa: CASSASHGWGRTNTGELFF
abundance: many; v_gene: TRBV28; j_gene: TRBJ2-7; CDR3aa: CASSSGDTLGGYEQYF
abundance: many; v_gene: TRBV28; j_gene: TRBJ1-2; CDR3aa: CASSLWGDGGYTF
abundance: many; v_gene: TRBV7-3; j_gene: TRBJ2-2; CDR3aa: CASSLNPLAGGTGELFF
abundance: few; v_gene: TRBV4-3; j_gene: TRBJ2-2; CDR3aa: CASSLEPGQGASGELFF
abundance: -; v_gene: TRBV21-1; j_gene: TRBJ2-2; CDR3aa: CASRGGSGRGTAGELFF
abundance: -; v_gene: TRBV5-5; j_gene: TRBJ1-5; CDR3aa: CASDSGGGIQPQHF
abundance: many; v_gene: TRBV9; j_gene: TRBJ2-7; CDR3aa: CASTPGGYISYEQYF
abundance: many; v_gene: TRBV4-1; j_gene: TRBJ2-5; CDR3aa: CASSQVAGGRETQYF
abundance: many; v_gene: TRBV29-1; j_gene: TRBJ2-2; CDR3aa: CSVERLDANTGELFF
abundance: many; v_gene: TRBV20-1; j_gene: TRBJ2-1; CDR3aa: CSARTGGEFF
abundance: many; v_gene: TRBV7-2; j_gene: TRBJ2-7; CDR3aa: CASSFEGPSYEQYF
abundance: many; v_gene: TRBV7-2; j_gene: TRBJ2-2; CDR3aa: CASSSINTGELFF
abundance: many; v_gene: TRBV5-1; j_gene: TRBJ2-1; CDR3aa: CASSFPGTGGFNEQFF
abundance: -; v_gene: TRBV6-5; j_gene: TRBJ2-1; CDR3aa: CASSYLGTGNNEQFF
abundance: few; v_gene: TRBV15; j_gene: TRBJ2-2; CDR3aa: CATDDRDNTGELFF
abundance: many; v_gene: TRBV5-1; j_gene: TRBJ2-7; CDR3aa: CASSFSTGYDEQYF
abundance: -; v_gene: TRBV12-3/TRBV12-4; j_gene: TRBJ1-5; CDR3aa: CASGIDRDQPQHF
abundance: medium-sized; v_gene: TRBV7-2; j_gene: TRBJ2-2; CDR3aa: CASSLNRGYGELFF
abundance: many; v_gene: TRBV15; j_gene: TRBJ2-4; CDR3aa: CATSREERPRNIQYF
abundance: -; v_gene: TRBV24-1; j_gene: TRBJ2-2; CDR3aa: CATPARASGTGELFF
abundance: many; v_gene: TRBV5-1; j_gene: TRBJ1-1; CDR3aa: CASSLPGARDTEAFF
abundance: many; v_gene: TRBV7-9; j_gene: TRBJ2-7; CDR3aa: CASSLVQGQGHYEQYF
abundance: many; v_gene: TRBV5-1; j_gene: TRBJ1-2; CDR3aa: CASSSGTANYGYTF
abundance: many; v_gene: TRBV6-5; j_gene: TRBJ1-1; CDR3aa: CASSYTRGASEAFF
abundance: few; v_gene: TRBV18; j_gene: TRBJ1-3; CDR3aa: CASSPQASGNTIYF
abundance: few; v_gene: TRBV5-1; j_gene: TRBJ2-5; CDR3aa: CASKVQGETHYF
abundance: many; v_gene: TRBV28; j_gene: TRBJ1-2; CDR3aa: CASKKRGTNYGYTF
abundance: few; v_gene: TRBV19; j_gene: TRBJ2-1; CDR3aa: CASSIVAGSYNEQFF
abundance: many; v_gene: TRBV20-1; j_gene: TRBJ2-5; CDR3aa: CSARGQETQYF
abundance: many; v_gene: TRBV12-3/TRBV12-4; j_gene: TRBJ2-7; CDR3aa: CASSPDNSYEQYF
abundance: few; v_gene: TRBV6-2/TRBV6-3; j_gene: TRBJ1-1; CDR3aa: CASSYSRGGTEAFF
abundance: many; v_gene: TRBV12-3/TRBV12-4; j_gene: TRBJ1-4; CDR3aa: CASSPARDEGEKLFF
abundance: many; v_gene: TRBV20-1; j_gene: TRBJ2-7; CDR3aa: CSAWDRSYEQYF
abundance: many; v_gene: TRBV20-1; j_gene: TRBJ2-1; CDR3aa: CSATLRGRAHSYNEQFF
abundance: many; v_gene: TRBV27; j_gene: TRBJ2-7; CDR3aa: CASSFGGLHEQYF
abundance: many; v_gene: TRBV29-1; j_gene: TRBJ2-3; CDR3aa: CSVELTGTDTQYF
abundance: many; v_gene: TRBV5-5; j_gene: TRBJ2-7; CDR3aa: CASSFDRGLYEQYF
abundance: few; v_gene: TRBV28; j_gene: TRBJ2-4; CDR3aa: CASSTLAGRRNIQYF
abundance: -; v_gene: TRBV5-1; j_gene: TRBJ1-1; CDR3aa: CASRAAGNTEAFF
abundance: many; v_gene: TRBV10-3; j_gene: TRBJ2-7; CDR3aa: CAISGGAGEEEQYF
abundance: many; v_gene: TRBV5-1; j_gene: TRBJ2-3; CDR3aa: CASSSPTPTTDTQYF
abundance: many; v_gene: TRBV7-7; j_gene: TRBJ2-5; CDR3aa: CASSLGGSAEETQYF
abundance: many; v_gene: TRBV12-3/TRBV12-4; j_gene: TRBJ2-3; CDR3aa: CASSLNQPFF
abundance: many; v_gene: TRBV20-1; j_gene: TRBJ2-5; CDR3aa: CSARGSGTEYF
abundance: -; v_gene: TRBV20-1; j_gene: TRBJ2-3; CDR3aa: CSARDDSLSPDTQYF
abundance: many; v_gene: TRBV28; j_gene: TRBJ1-4; CDR3aa: CASSFGTGGLLGEKLFF